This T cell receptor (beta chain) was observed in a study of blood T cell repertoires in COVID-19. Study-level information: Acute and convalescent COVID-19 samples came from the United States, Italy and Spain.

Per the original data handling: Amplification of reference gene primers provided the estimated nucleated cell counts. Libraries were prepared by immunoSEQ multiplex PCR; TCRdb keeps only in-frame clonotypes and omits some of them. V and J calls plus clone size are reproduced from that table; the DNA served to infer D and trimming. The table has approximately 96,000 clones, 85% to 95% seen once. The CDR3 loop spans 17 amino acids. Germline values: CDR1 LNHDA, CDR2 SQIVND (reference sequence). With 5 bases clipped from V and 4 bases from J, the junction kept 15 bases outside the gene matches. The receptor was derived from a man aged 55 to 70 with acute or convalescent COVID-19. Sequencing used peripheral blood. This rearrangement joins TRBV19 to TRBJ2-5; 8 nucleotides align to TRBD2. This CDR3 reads CASSPNGLAYMGETQYF. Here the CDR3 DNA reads TGTGCCAGTAGTCCAAACGGACTAGCCTATATGGGAGAGACCCAGTACTTC.